This passage covers 4 T cell receptor beta chains from one sample sequenced in a study of spatial heterogeneity in lung cancer. Findings and limits, study-wide: Expanded intratumoral alpha and beta TCR counts tracked tumor mutation counts.

Time point: sample taken at primary tumor resection. TCRdb reprocessed the 5' RACE reads via MiXCR and lists one record per CDR3 protein. The table records some 3,100 distinct CDR3 sequences, approximately 6.1% of them present only once. These receptors' targets are unknown. Sequenced material: lung tumor tissue, taken at surgery. These receptors were obtained from a male donor with early-stage non-small cell lung cancer.

For the CDR3, the DNA is TGTGCCAGCAGTTATAATAGTAGGCGGGAGCATCGCACCGGGGAGCTGTTTTTT. This gives the protein CASSYNSRREHRTGELFF. The chain links TRBV6-2 or TRBV6-3 to TRBJ2-2; 7 bases agree with TRBD2. The CDR3 sequence is 18 residues long. CDR1 and CDR2 (germline): MNHEY, SVGEGT. J gave up 4 bases and V 3 bases, and 14 bases lay outside the gene matches.

This clonotype is termed medium-sized. V and J are TRBV18 and TRBJ2-1, with D uncertain. With 3 bases removed from V and 9 bases from J, the gap between germline ends came to 18 bases. CDR1 is KGHSH, CDR2 LQKENI, per germline. This CDR3 is 15 amino acids long. The CDR3 here is CASSPVGASRSEQFF. In nucleotides, the CDR3 is TGTGCCAGCTCACCTGTTGGAGCAAGTAGGAGTGAGCAGTTCTTC. Complete variable domain (other parts from reference TRBV18 and TRBJ2-1): NAGVMQNPRHLVRRRGQEARLRCSPMKGHSHVYWYRQLPEEGLKFMVYLQKENIIDESGMPKERFSAEFPKEGPSILRIQQVVRGDSAAYFCASSPVGASRSEQFFGPGTRLTVL.

Relative to its sample, this clonotype is medium-sized. The chain's CDR3 is CASSPAGGGYNEQFF. The CDR3 nucleotides are TGTGCCAGTAGTCCAGCGGGAGGGGGTTACAATGAGCAGTTCTTC. The gene calls are TRBV19 and TRBJ2-1; 10 bases agree with TRBD2. J was trimmed by 4 bases and V by 5 bases; bases with no gene match: 5. Germline loops: CDR1 LNHDA, CDR2 SQIVND (reference sequence). This CDR3 has 15 amino acids.

This clonotype was seen ten or more times. The gene calls are TRBV7-7 and TRBJ2-5, with no clear D. CDR1 and CDR2 (germline): SSHAT, FNYEAQ (reference sequence). The V end was cut by 2 bases, the J end by 1 base, with 5 bases between. CDR3 length: 13 amino acids. The CDR3 here is CASSLRLQETQYF. The CDR3 nucleotides are TGTGCCAGCAGCTTAAGGCTCCAAGAGACCCAGTACTTC.